The 32 T cell receptor beta chains reported below all come from one sample, sequenced in a study of cytomegalovirus exposure and HLA in healthy donors (TCRdb year 2017). Receptor amplification or capture employed the immunoSEQ multiplex PCR assay. For the multiplex PCR, a mixture combining 60 forward primers for TCR Vbeta segments and 13 reverse primers for TCR Jbeta segments was used. TCRdb limited this immuneACCESS table to in-frame rearrangements with V and J called. A share of clones is missing; checked studies link under half to unresolved V genes, and the rest is unexplained. The sample profile shows 150,000 to 200,000 clones; around 75% of them were found once. The top ten clones comprise around 1.6% of the sample. The sample comprised PBMCs. The receptor set was obtained from a woman aged 50 to 60 in good health and CMV-seronegative.

This chain connects TRBV28 to TRBJ1-5; 8 bases are shared with TRBD1. CDR3 length equals 18 residues. The germline gives CDR1 MDHEN, CDR2 SYDVKM. V lost 5 bases and J lost 2; bases outside the gene matches: 14. Written as DNA, the CDR3 is TGTGCCAGCAGTCTTGGAAGGCGGGCAGGGGGCGGCAATCAGCCCCAGCATTTT. Its protein product is CASSLGRRAGGGNQPQHF.

This clone was counted between two and nine times. The chain couples TRBV4-1 to TRBJ1-5; TRBD1 might be the D (5 bases). CDR1 and CDR2 (germline): MGHRA, YSYEKL. CDR3 length: 15 amino acids. V was shortened by 3 bases and J by 0 bases, with 9 bases between the two germline ends. The CDR3 nucleotides are TGCGCCAGCAGCCACAGGGAATCTAGCAATCAGCCCCAGCATTTT. This codes for CASSHRESSNQPQHF.

The chain has TRBV4-1 and TRBJ1-1; D is perhaps TRBD1 (5 bases). CDR1 and CDR2 from the germline V gene are MGHRA and YSYEKL. V lost 7 bases and J lost 3, with 18 bases in between. CDR3 length: 15 residues. CDR3 DNA sequence: TGCGCCAGCACCCTGGCCGAAACGGGGGACACTGAAGCTTTCTTT. It codes for CASTLAETGDTEAFF.

J is TRBJ1-2 and V is TRBV7-2; 7 positions agree with TRBD1. V shed 5 bases and J 1 base; nucleotides not matched to a gene: 4. Germline lookup yields CDR1 SGHTA and CDR2 FQGNSA. This CDR3 has 14 amino acids. CDR3: CASSPGGFNYGYTF. In DNA, the CDR3 is TGTGCCAGCAGCCCAGGGGGTTTTAACTATGGCTACACCTTC. Complete variable domain (other parts from reference TRBV7-2 and TRBJ1-2): GAGVSQSPSNKVTEKGKDVELRCDPISGHTALYWYRQSLGQGLEFLIYFQGNSAPDKSGLPSDRFSAERTGGSVSTLTIQRTQQEDSAVYLCASSPGGFNYGYTFGSGTRLTVV.

With regard to this clone: A read error may account for a junction end that differs from germline. The V call is TRBV7-7, the J call TRBJ2-1; 8 positions agree with TRBD1. CDR3 size: 14 residues. Germline V gene data show CDR1 as SSHAT and CDR2 as FNYEAQ (reference sequence). The CDR3 here is CASSLGQGTDEQFF. As DNA, the CDR3 is TGTGCTAGCAGCTTAGGACAGGGTACCGATGAGCAGTTCTTC.

This chain uses TRBV27 with TRBJ2-7; TRBD2 matches at 10 bases. This CDR3 has 16 residues. The germline V gene has CDR1 MNHEY and CDR2 SMNVEV (reference sequence). V lost 4 bases to trimming and J lost 3 bases; unmatched junction nucleotides: 9. Here the CDR3 DNA reads TGTGCCAGCAGTTCCCGCGGGACTAGCGTCCTCTACGAGCAGTACTTC. Its translation: CASSSRGTSVLYEQYF.

This chain links TRBV28 with TRBJ2-2; 8 bases agree with TRBD1. Germline CDR1 reads MDHEN; CDR2 reads SYDVKM. The length of the CDR3 is 14 residues. The V segment lost 5 bases and the J segment 7 bases; nucleotides outside the gene matches: 6. For the CDR3, the DNA is TGTGCCAGCAGTCCAGGGGGCTCTAACGGGGAGCTGTTTTTT. Translating it yields CASSPGGSNGELFF.

The chain joins TRBV7-6 to TRBJ1-2; 7 bases agree with TRBD1. CDR1 and CDR2 (germline): SGHVS, FNYEAQ. Unmatched junction bases numbered 10, after V lost 5 bases and J lost 4 bases. This CDR3 has 15 residues. In DNA, the CDR3 is TGTGCCAGCAGCCCCAATCGACAGGGAAGCTATGGCTACACCTTC. Amino acids: CASSPNRQGSYGYTF.

The genes are TRBV11-2 and TRBJ1-1, with D unclear. V was trimmed by 2 bases and J by 11 bases, leaving 18 bases between them. Germline CDR1 SGHAT, CDR2 FQNNGV. The CDR3 contains 14 residues. CDR3 sequence (DNA): TGTGCCAGCAGCTTAAGATTATCGGGGAAAGGGGCTTTCTTT. This codes for CASSLRLSGKGAFF.

V and J are TRBV18 and TRBJ2-5; 9 positions agree with TRBD1. Germline V gene data show CDR1 as KGHSH and CDR2 as LQKENI. The V segment lost 1 base and the J segment 3 bases; nucleotides outside the gene matches: 3. The length of the CDR3 is 15 residues. The CDR3: CASSPLGTGKETQYF. For the CDR3, the DNA is TGTGCCAGCTCACCACTAGGGACAGGGAAAGAGACCCAGTACTTC.

The chain joins TRBV7-2 to TRBJ2-7, with TRBD2 identical over 9 bases. V shed 4 bases and J 2 bases; nucleotides not matched to a gene: 6. The CDR3 is 15 residues long. CDR1 and CDR2 from the germline V gene are SGHTA and FQGNSA. The CDR3 bases are TGTGCCAGCAGCTCCGGGGGCGGGGGGGCCTACGAGCAGTACTTC. It encodes CASSSGGGGAYEQYF.

This chain uses TRBV27 with TRBJ2-7; 9 bases map to TRBD1. The CDR3 contains 13 residues. The J segment lost 2 bases and the V segment lost 10 bases, leaving 6 bases of the junction unmatched. Per the germline V gene, CDR1 is MNHEY and CDR2 is SMNVEV (reference sequence). The CDR3 coding sequence is TGTGCCACCAGGAGGACAGGGGCCTACGAGCAGTACTTC. The encoded protein is CATRRTGAYEQYF.

The V gene is TRBV19, the J gene TRBJ2-7, with D maybe TRBD1 (5 bases). Germline V gene data show CDR1 as LNHDA and CDR2 as SQIVND (reference sequence). CDR3 length: 14 residues. V was pared by 5 bases and J by 3 bases, with 14 bases between. CDR3 sequence (DNA): TGTGCCAGTAGTTCCCAGGGTCCCGGCTACGAGCAGTACTTC. Amino acids: CASSSQGPGYEQYF.

The chain has TRBV28 and TRBJ1-5; D remains ambiguous. The CDR3 has 14 residues. Trimming removed 3 bases at V and 5 bases at J, with 11 bases between. Looked up from germline, CDR1 is MDHEN and CDR2 is SYDVKM. CDR3 in DNA: TGTGCCAGCAGTTTCCTAGTATACGATCAGCCCCAGCATTTT. It yields the protein CASSFLVYDQPQHF.

The chain combines TRBV18 with TRBJ1-4, with TRBD1 matching 10 bases. The length of the CDR3 is 15 residues. Germline CDR1 and CDR2: KGHSH and LQKENI. Trimming removed 6 bases from V and 3 bases from J; junction bases left unmatched: 4. CDR3 region: CASSRDRGANEKLFF. The CDR3, as DNA: TGTGCCAGCTCGCGGGACAGGGGAGCTAATGAAAAACTGTTTTTT.

The sample holds one count of this clone. V and J are TRBV6-5 and TRBJ2-7, with D perhaps matching TRBD2 (6 bases). Trimming took off 0 bases at V and 3 bases at J, with 9 bases between the two ends. The CDR3 totals 14 residues. CDR1 is MNHEY and CDR2 is SVGAGI in the germline V gene. As DNA, the CDR3 is TGTGCCAGCAGTTACTCTGGAGGGATCTACGAGCAGTACTTC. It is translated as CASSYSGGIYEQYF.

About this clone itself: The same CDR3 is also encoded by other DNA sequences in this sample. The chain carries TRBV7-2 and TRBJ1-5; 9 bases are a match to TRBD1. The CDR3 consists of 15 residues. The germline V gene has CDR1 SGHTA and CDR2 FQGNSA. Trimming at V came to 3 bases and at J to 2 bases, leaving 2 bases not matched to a gene. CDR3 nucleotide sequence: TGTGCCAGCAGCTTGGGACAGGGACGCAATCAGCCCCAGCATTTT. Its translation is CASSLGQGRNQPQHF.

This clone was recorded only once. The genes are TRBV7-9 and TRBJ2-7, with D maybe TRBD2 (5 bases). CDR3 size: 14 residues. Trimming left V 5 bases short and J 2 bases short, with 13 bases between. The germline V gene has CDR1 SEHNR and CDR2 FQNEAQ (reference sequence). In DNA form, the CDR3 reads TGTGCCAGCAGCCCATTGACTACACCCTACGAGCAGTACTTC. Protein sequence: CASSPLTTPYEQYF.

The chain joins TRBV7-2 to TRBJ1-3, with 11 bases that match TRBD1. Trimming cost V 3 bases and J 4 bases; bases outside gene matches: 5. Germline assignment: CDR1 SGHTA and CDR2 FQGNSA. The CDR3 has 16 residues. DNA of the CDR3: TGTGCCAGCAGCTTCGGACAGGGGGCCAGGGGAAACACCATATATTTT. It encodes CASSFGQGARGNTIYF. The full variable domain, in which reference TRBV7-2 and TRBJ1-3 provide the parts outside the CDR3, is GAGVSQSPSNKVTEKGKDVELRCDPISGHTALYWYRQSLGQGLEFLIYFQGNSAPDKSGLPSDRFSAERTGGSVSTLTIQRTQQEDSAVYLCASSFGQGARGNTIYFGEGSWLTVV.

This chain connects TRBV7-9 to TRBJ2-5; 11 nucleotides match TRBD2. J gave up 5 bases and V 6 bases, and 5 bases lay outside the gene matches. This CDR3 is built from 14 residues. Per germline, CDR1 SEHNR and CDR2 FQNEAQ (reference sequence). CDR3 region: CASRLAGGGETQYF. The CDR3 bases are TGTGCCAGCAGGCTAGCGGGGGGTGGTGAGACCCAGTACTTC.

The chain recombines TRBV7-2 with TRBJ2-3, with D tentatively TRBD2 (7 bases). The CDR3 is 16 residues long. Germline lookup yields CDR1 SGHTA and CDR2 FQGNSA. With 5 bases removed from V and 6 bases from J, the gap between germline ends came to 21 bases. The CDR3 region has the DNA TGTGCCAGCAGCCTCGGAGGGGGGGAGGGAGGTGATACGCAGTATTTT. Encoded protein: CASSLGGGEGGDTQYF.

The chain is built from TRBV5-1 and TRBJ1-6; D might be TRBD1 (6 bases). V shed 4 bases and J shed 7 bases, with 12 bases lying between them. The CDR3 is 14 residues long. The germline CDR1 and CDR2 sequences are SGHRS and YFSETQ. CDR3 residues: CASSPGRGNSPLHF. The CDR3 nucleotides are TGCGCCAGCAGCCCCGGGAGGGGGAATTCACCCCTCCACTTT. The complete variable domain, with remaining parts taken from reference TRBV5-1 and TRBJ1-6, reads KAGVTQTPRYLIKTRGQQVTLSCSPISGHRSVSWYQQTPGQGLQFLFEYFSETQRNKGNFPGRFSGRQFSNSRSEMNVSTLELGDSALYLCASSPGRGNSPLHFGNGTRLTVT.

V and J are TRBV14 and TRBJ1-2, with 8 nucleotides matching TRBD1. From germline, CDR1 is SGHDN and CDR2 FVKESK. The CDR3 loop spans 14 amino acids. The ends lost 1 base at V and 8 bases at J; junction bases unmatched: 6. CDR3 coding DNA: TGTGCCAGCAGCCAAGCGACAGGGGCAAAAGGCTACACCTTC. Its translation: CASSQATGAKGYTF.

This clone appeared a few times. The chain links TRBV18 to TRBJ2-1; 10 nucleotides align to TRBD1. Trimming at V came to 3 bases and at J to 14 bases, leaving 1 base not matched to a gene. CDR1 and CDR2 from the germline V gene are KGHSH and LQKENI. CDR3 length equals 11 residues. In DNA form, the CDR3 reads TGTGCCAGCTCACCCGGGACAGGGGAGTTCTTC. This sequence encodes CASSPGTGEFF.

The chain uses TRBV5-4 and TRBJ1-3; D might be TRBD1 (6 bases). Germline-derived CDR1 and CDR2 are SGHNT and YYREEE (reference sequence). There are 17 residues in the CDR3. The V and J ends lost 0 bases and 2 bases respectively, with 15 bases between them. CDR3 protein: CASSLDGGGRAGNTIYF. Written as DNA, the CDR3 is TGTGCCAGCAGCTTGGACGGGGGGGGCCGAGCTGGAAACACCATATATTTT.

This clone was counted a few times. The chain couples TRBV5-4 to TRBJ2-2; possible D gene TRBD1, 6 bases. The CDR3 length is 15 residues. Germline CDR1 reads SGHNT; CDR2 reads YYREEE (reference sequence). V lost 2 bases and J 5 bases, leaving 13 bases between the germline ends. CDR3 bases: TGTGCCAGCAGCTTACAGGGTGATGGTACCGGGGAGCTGTTTTTT. This sequence encodes CASSLQGDGTGELFF. The full variable domain, in which reference TRBV5-4 and TRBJ2-2 provide the parts outside the CDR3, is ETGVTQSPTHLIKTRGQQVTLRCSSQSGHNTVSWYQQALGQGPQFIFQYYREEENGRGNFPPRFSGLQFPNYSSELNVNALELDDSALYLCASSLQGDGTGELFFGEGSRLTVL.

The rearrangement links TRBV5-4 to TRBJ2-5; D not resolved. CDR3 length: 14 amino acids. V was pared by 4 bases and J by 2 bases, with 12 bases between. Germline loops: CDR1 SGHNT, CDR2 YYREEE (reference sequence). The CDR3 nucleotides read TGTGCCAGCAGCGTCACAACCAGGCAAGAGACCCAGTACTTC. Its translation is CASSVTTRQETQYF.

The chain couples TRBV7-2 to TRBJ2-5; tentative D call: TRBD2 (5 bases). Trimming removed 3 bases at V and 5 bases at J, with 13 bases between. Looked up from germline, CDR1 is SGHTA and CDR2 is FQGNSA. There are 14 residues in the CDR3. Here the CDR3 reads CASSFPDLAETQYF. The CDR3 DNA sequence: TGTGCCAGCAGCTTCCCGGACTTAGCGGAGACCCAGTACTTC.

This rearrangement joins TRBV4-3 to TRBJ2-3, with D unresolved. The V gene's germline CDR1 is LGHNA and CDR2 YSLEER. CDR3 length equals 15 residues. V shed 5 bases and J shed 2 bases, with 14 bases lying between them. DNA of the CDR3: TGCGCCAGCAGCTCCCACTTCAAAGACACAGATACGCAGTATTTT. Translating gives CASSSHFKDTDTQYF.

This clone was observed a handful of times. Relative to the germline gene, one junction end is altered; a read error may explain this. The V call is TRBV5-1, the J call TRBJ2-1; unclear D gene. The CDR3 totals 11 residues. CDR1 SGHRS and CDR2 YFSETQ come from the germline V gene. In DNA, the CDR3 is TGCGCCAGCAGCTTGGGACAATTTACGGTCTTC. Amino acids: CASSLGQFTVF.

In the case of this clone: At one end the junction does not follow the germline gene, possibly because of a read error. V is TRBV28 and J is TRBJ1-5; D is uncertain. Germline V gives CDR1 MDHEN, CDR2 SYDVKM. This CDR3 has 14 amino acids. This chain's CDR3 is CASESGGRNQSQHF. The CDR3 DNA is TGTGCCAGCGAAAGTGGAGGACGCAATCAGTCCCAGCATTTT. Full variable domain (remainder filled in from reference TRBV28 and TRBJ1-5): DVKVTQSSRYLVKRTGEKVFLECVQDMDHENMFWYRQDPGLGLRLIYFSYDVKMKEKGDIPEGYSVSREKKERFSLILESASTNQTSMYLCASESGGRNQSQHFGDGTRLSIL.

The gene calls are TRBV9 and TRBJ2-7, with TRBD2 matching 11 bases. The CDR3 length is 15 residues. V dropped 3 bases and J dropped 4; count of bases not matched to a gene: 6. CDR1 is SGDLS and CDR2 is YYNGEE in the germline V gene. The CDR3 protein is CASSERTSGLYEQYF. The CDR3 DNA reads as TGTGCCAGCAGCGAAAGGACTAGCGGGCTTTACGAGCAGTACTTC.